The present T cell receptor beta chain was sequenced within a study of T cells in Graves' hyperthyroidism and ophthalmopathy (dated by TCRdb to about 2019). About the study as a whole: Peripheral blood was sampled at the time of initial diagnosis, prior to any treatment. To identify distinguishing TCR V-J signatures, a discovery cohort of 90 to 100 patients was used, comprising 43 with Graves' ophthalmopathy and roughly 60 with stable Graves' hyperthyroidism. The 90 or so discovery patients were randomly split 7:3 into training and test sets. In addition, the study compared T-cell repertoires in thyroid tissue and in blood from five to seven Graves' hyperthyroidism patients. After blood sampling, hyperthyroidism patients were treated with methimazole at a starting dose of 30 mg daily, and ophthalmopathy patients were treated with high-dose intravenous methylprednisolone. Prospective prediction of ophthalmopathy was tested in an independent validation cohort consisting of 18 hyperthyroidism patients and 15 or so patients who later progressed to ophthalmopathy. The paper reports TCR Vbeta CDR3 sequencing of approximately 140 peripheral blood samples: fewer than 50 ophthalmopathy, roughly 80 hyperthyroidism and 17 progressor patients.

Study-level results and caveats: No statistical method was used to fix the sample size in advance, and group allocation was not hidden from the investigators. Most expanded thyroid clonotypes (frequency above 0.001) were also detected in blood, suggesting blood repertoires may reflect thyroid immune responses. Ophthalmopathy was separated from stable hyperthyroidism by a 13 V-J signature model, with 87.88% sensitivity and about 81% specificity obtained in cross-validation and 80%/75% obtained in testing. In validation, the model predicted progression to ophthalmopathy a median of 6.5 months before onset, with approximately 70% sensitivity and about 72% specificity.

The sample holds many counts of this clonotype. Its target antigen remains unknown. The input lacks base qualities; no much larger clone sits a single base away. A patient counted as having stable Graves' hyperthyroidism if no progression to ophthalmopathy occurred over 18 months of follow-up. Hyperthyroidism patients were newly diagnosed, with disease duration under 2 months, and aged 18 to 65 years. Exclusion was applied to patients with uncontrolled infections, other autoimmune diseases, pregnancy or lactation. Clinical symptoms, serum thyroxine and TRAb, thyroid ultrasound, and orbital computed tomography formed the basis for the diagnoses. Ficoll-Paque density gradient centrifugation was used to isolate PBMCs from about 10 ml of fresh peripheral blood. Total RNA was extracted with Trizol reagent, and quality was checked on an Agilent 2100 Bioanalyzer. Trimming takes 4 bases from V and 1 base from J, and the germline ends sit 10 bases apart. The CDR3 sequence holds 14 residues, the cysteine and phenylalanine included. The entry retains the CDR3 DNA only, 42 bases that are in frame from base 1. The germline V gene yields SGHTA for CDR1 and FQGTGA for CDR2.

Amplification of TCR beta CDR3 regions was carried out from RNA transcripts. The first round of RT-PCR for the TCR CDR3 was performed with the HTBI primer set and the Qiagen OneStep RT-PCR kit. The libraries were constructed in a second round of multiplex PCR and then size-selected and purified. The libraries were sequenced on an Illumina HiSeq2000 using paired-end 100 bp reads. Under the source paper's analysis protocol: SOAPnuke was used to process the raw data, throwing out any read that contained adapters or uncalled bases, had a mean Phred below 15, or lacked an exact constant-primer or identifier match. COPE v1.2.5 was used to merge high-quality paired reads, and clonotypes were defined as unique nucleotide sequences. Clonotypes were aligned to IMGT TRBV, TRBD and TRBJ reference segments using MiTCR v1.1. Only V-J combinations with frequency above 0.0001, covering 99.2% of repertoires, were analysed. The TCS score was defined as the ratio of F50 (clonal expansion) to E x V (chaos), calculated using BLOSUM62-based TCRdist between CDR3 peptides within each V-J. Welch's t-statistics and random forest reduced roughly 500 V-J features to roughly 13, which were used in a naive Bayes classifier (R e1071). Clones were called with MiXCR by TCRdb after fastp trimmed the public reads at Q25, and only in-frame beta chains were retained. Every CDR3 protein is listed once, alongside the most common genes and DNA of its rows. TCRdb, not the original authors, processed these V and J calls. Within this sample are a few hundred thousand distinct CDR3 sequences, with roughly an eighth of them counted one time only. About 5% of the sample is held by the ten biggest clonotypes.

The specimen sequenced was blood. The chain employs TRBV7-3 and TRBJ1-1; perhaps TRBD1 is the D gene, with 5 bases matching. This clonotype originated in a young woman with Graves' hyperthyroidism. For the CDR3, the sequence is CASSSEGRNTEAFF. The DNA sequence follows: TGTGCCAGCAGCTCCGAGGGGCGGAACACTGAAGCTTTCTTT.